These 17 T cell receptor beta chains were all obtained from the same sample, sequenced in a study of cytomegalovirus exposure and HLA in healthy donors. Primers included in the PCR were 60 Vbeta and 13 Jbeta primers. Sequencing was performed with immunoSEQ multiplex PCR; in TCRdb, only in-frame clones are kept and a portion is missing. Recorded here are about 200,000 clones; the top ten clones represent approximately 6.5%. Sequenced input: PBMCs. These receptor sequences come from a man aged 25 to 40 in good health and CMV-seronegative.

The chain recombines TRBV28 with TRBJ1-1; 9 nucleotides agree with TRBD1. After removal of 5 bases from V and 11 bases from J, the junction contained 12 bases not matched to a gene. Germline loops: CDR1 MDHEN, CDR2 SYDVKM. The CDR3 has 14 residues. The DNA of the CDR3 is TGTGCCAGCAGTGAGGGACAGGGTAAGGGAAGGGCTTTCTTT. Its protein is CASSEGQGKGRAFF.

The chain is built from TRBV10-3 and TRBJ1-1; D call uncertain. Trimming removed 7 bases at V and 5 bases at J, with 14 bases between. CDR3 length: 13 residues. CDR1 and CDR2 (germline): ENHRY, SYGVKD. CDR3 region: CAINRDEGTEAFF. The CDR3 DNA is TGTGCCATCAACCGAGACGAGGGAACTGAAGCTTTCTTT.

The chain recombines TRBV5-4 with TRBJ2-7, with D perhaps matching TRBD1 (6 bases). V was pared by 0 bases and J by 2 bases, with 21 bases between. This CDR3 contains 18 residues. The V gene's germline CDR1 is SGHNT and CDR2 YYREEE (reference sequence). CDR3 amino acids: CASSLDPTGSLTTYEQYF. As DNA, the CDR3 is TGTGCCAGCAGCTTGGATCCCACAGGGAGTCTTACTACCTACGAGCAGTACTTC. The whole variable domain, filled in from reference TRBV5-4 and TRBJ2-7, reads ETGVTQSPTHLIKTRGQQVTLRCSSQSGHNTVSWYQQALGQGPQFIFQYYREEENGRGNFPPRFSGLQFPNYSSELNVNALELDDSALYLCASSLDPTGSLTTYEQYFGPGTRLTVT.

This rearrangement joins TRBV4-2 to TRBJ1-2; 10 nucleotides align to TRBD1. Germline assignment: CDR1 LGHNA and CDR2 YNFKEQ. The CDR3 is made up of 16 amino acids. After removal of 3 bases from V and 5 bases from J, the junction contained 9 bases not matched to a gene. CDR3 residues: CASSQRFGQGEYGYTF. CDR3 in DNA: TGTGCCAGCAGCCAGCGATTCGGACAGGGGGAATATGGCTACACCTTC.

The V gene is TRBV7-9, the J gene TRBJ1-1; 7 positions match TRBD1. V shed 6 bases and J 7 bases; nucleotides not matched to a gene: 11. The CDR3 is made up of 14 amino acids. Looked up from germline, CDR1 is SEHNR and CDR2 is FQNEAQ (reference sequence). CDR3 bases: TGTGCCAGCAGTTACTTGGCCGGGACAGTTGAAGCTTTCTTT. Translating it yields CASSYLAGTVEAFF.

This chain connects TRBV5-1 to TRBJ2-1; TRBD1 is a possible D gene (6 bases). This CDR3 is built from 17 residues. V lost 4 bases, J lost 4 bases, and 21 bases lay in between. The germline CDR1 and CDR2 sequences are SGHRS and YFSETQ. The CDR3 is CASSTRGHGTFYNEQFF. CDR3 DNA sequence: TGCGCCAGCAGCACCAGGGGTCACGGTACCTTTTACAATGAGCAGTTCTTC.

The chain has TRBV5-1 and TRBJ2-2, with TRBD1 as a possible D gene (6 bases). Germline lookup yields CDR1 SGHRS and CDR2 YFSETQ. V shed 3 bases and J shed 7 bases, with 22 bases lying between them. The CDR3 totals 17 residues. CDR3: CASSSLKAGEGGGELFF. CDR3 bases: TGCGCCAGCAGCTCCCTTAAGGCAGGGGAAGGAGGCGGGGAGCTGTTTTTT. Looking up the rest from reference TRBV5-1 and TRBJ2-2 gives the full variable domain: KAGVTQTPRYLIKTRGQQVTLSCSPISGHRSVSWYQQTPGQGLQFLFEYFSETQRNKGNFPGRFSGRQFSNSRSEMNVSTLELGDSALYLCASSSLKAGEGGGELFFGEGSRLTVL.

The V gene is TRBV18, the J gene TRBJ2-4; 9 bases fit TRBD2. Germline V gene lookup returns CDR1 KGHSH and CDR2 LQKENI. Germline trimming cut 0 bases from V and 2 bases from J; bases unmatched to any gene: 11. This CDR3 comprises 19 residues. The CDR3 nucleotides read TGTGCCAGCTCACCACCGAACAAGAGCGGGGGGTTGACCAAAAACATTCAGTACTTC. Its translation: CASSPPNKSGGLTKNIQYF.

The chain uses TRBV28 and TRBJ1-4, with 7 nucleotides matching TRBD1. With V trimmed by 5 bases and J by 0 bases, 6 bases remained unmatched. There are 16 residues in the CDR3. Germline CDR1 reads MDHEN; CDR2 reads SYDVKM. The CDR3 spells CASSIPTGATNEKLFF. The CDR3 coding sequence is TGTGCCAGCAGTATACCCACAGGGGCAACTAATGAAAAACTGTTTTTT.

For the CDR3, the DNA is TGTGCCAGCAGCTTGGCCATAACAGGGGTTCTCACTCAGCCCCAGCATTTT. Encoded protein: CASSLAITGVLTQPQHF. The chain couples TRBV5-8 to TRBJ1-5, with TRBD1 identical over 7 bases. V dropped 0 bases and J dropped 6; count of bases not matched to a gene: 12. Germline CDR1 and CDR2: SGHTS and YDEGEE. This CDR3 spans 17 amino acids.

The chain employs TRBV4-1 and TRBJ1-1; 7 bases line up with TRBD1. Germline CDR1 and CDR2: MGHRA and YSYEKL. This CDR3 has 16 residues. V trimming: 1 base; J trimming: 6 bases; junction bases outside the gene matches: 11. The CDR3 is CASSQVGGQGVAEAFF. The DNA of the CDR3 is TGCGCCAGCAGCCAAGTAGGTGGTCAGGGGGTCGCTGAAGCTTTCTTT.

J is TRBJ2-1 and V is TRBV5-1; TRBD2 matches 9 bases. Germline assignment: CDR1 SGHRS and CDR2 YFSETQ. V was clipped by 4 bases and J by 6 bases; unmatched bases: 8. The CDR3 consists of 15 residues. CDR3 bases: TGCGCCAGCAGCATTCTAGCGGGAAGCCGCAATGAGCAGTTCTTC. Residues: CASSILAGSRNEQFF.

This chain links TRBV6-5 with TRBJ2-5; tentative D call: TRBD1 (6 bases). The CDR3 covers 15 residues. V gave up 6 bases and J gave up 3 bases, with 17 bases separating them. Germline CDR1 MNHEY, CDR2 SVGAGI. CDR3 nucleotides: TGTGCCAGCAGACTTTTTCGGGACACCGAAGAGACCCAGTACTTC. Protein sequence: CASRLFRDTEETQYF.

On this clone itself: This same CDR3 is encoded by further DNA sequences in the sample. The genes are TRBV7-2 and TRBJ1-1; no clear D gene. This CDR3 is built from 13 residues. V lost 5 bases, J lost 3 bases, and 10 bases lay in between. Germline V gene lookup returns CDR1 SGHTA and CDR2 FQGNSA. CDR3 amino acids: CASSPTRDTEAFF. For the CDR3, the DNA is TGTGCCAGCAGCCCAACCCGGGACACTGAAGCTTTCTTT.

The chain combines TRBV6-5 with TRBJ1-1; 8 nucleotides align to TRBD1. The germline V gene has CDR1 MNHEY and CDR2 SVGAGI. This CDR3 region has 14 residues. The trim removed 6 bases at V and 4 bases at J, leaving 7 bases unmatched. CDR3 residues: CASSRDRGSTEAFF. Here the CDR3 DNA reads TGTGCCAGCAGCCGAGACAGGGGAAGCACTGAAGCTTTCTTT.

The rearrangement links TRBV4-1 to TRBJ2-7, with 10 bases identical to TRBD1. V shed 0 bases, J shed 2 bases, and the junction held 7 bases outside the gene matches. Germline V gene data show CDR1 as MGHRA and CDR2 as YSYEKL. This CDR3 spans 17 amino acids. The CDR3 DNA follows: TGCGCCAGCAGCCAAGATGCGGGACAGGGGATCCCCTACGAGCAGTACTTC. Residues: CASSQDAGQGIPYEQYF.

This sequence joins TRBV19 and TRBJ2-1, with a possible D match to TRBD2 (8 bases). Per germline, CDR1 LNHDA and CDR2 SQIVND (reference sequence). The CDR3 is made up of 14 amino acids. V was shortened by 11 bases and J by 9 bases, with 23 bases between the two germline ends. CDR3 residues: CASSRGTRTGEQFF. The DNA for the CDR3 is TGTGCCTCCTCCAGGGGGACTAGGACGGGTGAGCAGTTCTTC.